Here is one T cell receptor (beta chain) with its context. The source of the sample is a study of shared clonotypes between healthy human individuals. Overall study: Each donor's CD8 memory used one plate, CD8 naive two, each CD4 subset three.

Deep-level running was used for the assay. In replicate PCRs of sorted subsets, about 220 ng DNA, about 30,000 T cell genomes, was used. This table comes from immunoSEQ multiplex PCR, and its TCRdb copy is limited to in-frame clones, with some not included. The sample includes over a million clones, roughly 96% of them seen just once. Donors had no recently reported acute infections or vaccinations and were HIV-negative. The CDR3 has 14 amino acids. Germline lookup yields CDR1 SGDLS and CDR2 YYNGEE. V was shortened by 2 bases and J by 4 bases, with 12 bases between the two germline ends. The material sequenced was naive CD4+ T cells sorted from blood. Subset given: CD45RA+ positively selected. This chain uses TRBV9 with TRBJ1-2, with D possibly matching TRBD1 (6 bases). The TCR originated in a man aged 30 to 45 in good health. The CDR3 sequence: CASSVGQTPYGYTF. CDR3 DNA: TGTGCCAGCAGCGTTGGACAGACTCCCTATGGCTACACCTTC.